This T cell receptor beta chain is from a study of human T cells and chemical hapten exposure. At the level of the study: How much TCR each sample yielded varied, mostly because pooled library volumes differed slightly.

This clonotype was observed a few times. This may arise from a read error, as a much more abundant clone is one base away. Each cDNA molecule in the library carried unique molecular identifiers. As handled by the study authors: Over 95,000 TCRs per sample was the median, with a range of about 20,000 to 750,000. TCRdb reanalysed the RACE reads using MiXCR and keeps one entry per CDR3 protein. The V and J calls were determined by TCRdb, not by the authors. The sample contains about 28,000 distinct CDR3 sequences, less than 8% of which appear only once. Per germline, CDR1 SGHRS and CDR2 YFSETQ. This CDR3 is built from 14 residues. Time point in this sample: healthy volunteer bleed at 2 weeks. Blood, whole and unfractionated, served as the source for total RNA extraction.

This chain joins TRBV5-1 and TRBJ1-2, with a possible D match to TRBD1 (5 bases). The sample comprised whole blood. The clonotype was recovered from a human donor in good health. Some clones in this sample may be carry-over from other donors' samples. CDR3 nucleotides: TGCGCCAGCAGCGGGGGTGTATTTGGAGATGGCGACACCTTC. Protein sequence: CASSGGVFGDGDTF.